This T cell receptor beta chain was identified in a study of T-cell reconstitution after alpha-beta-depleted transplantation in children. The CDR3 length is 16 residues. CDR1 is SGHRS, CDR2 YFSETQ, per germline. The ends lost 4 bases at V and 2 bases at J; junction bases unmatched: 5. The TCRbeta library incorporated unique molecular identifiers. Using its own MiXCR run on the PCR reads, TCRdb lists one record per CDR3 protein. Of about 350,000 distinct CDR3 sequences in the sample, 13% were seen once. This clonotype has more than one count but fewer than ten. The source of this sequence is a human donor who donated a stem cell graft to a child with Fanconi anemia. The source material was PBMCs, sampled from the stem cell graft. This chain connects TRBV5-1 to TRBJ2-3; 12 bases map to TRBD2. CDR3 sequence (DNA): TGCGCCAGCAGCCATGGACTAGCGGGGACCACAGATACGCAGTATTTT. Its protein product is CASSHGLAGTTDTQYF.